This entry describes one T cell receptor (beta chain). Its antigen is unidentified. TCR alpha and TCR beta cDNA libraries carrying sample barcodes and UMIs were produced by 5'RACE using constant-segment primers. TCRdb re-analysed the 5' RACE reads in MiXCR, keeping a single row per CDR3 protein. The sample shows approximately 300,000 distinct CDR3 sequences, 15% to 20% of them seen only once. Germline CDR1 is SGHRS and CDR2 is YFSETQ. The V end lost 0 bases, the J end lost 6 bases, and 15 bases lay between the germline ends. The CDR3 contains 15 residues. The sample originates from a study of T-cell memory formation after mild COVID-19. General study findings and limits: Clones from the second wave (peaking day 37) had unconfirmed SARS-CoV-2 specificity.

This clonotype was sampled from a man younger than 35 who had mild COVID-19 (a few samples of this study predate the infection). Cell type and time point are not known. The V and J genes are TRBV5-1 and TRBJ1-1, with a weak D call TRBD1 (5 bases). Specimen: PBMCs or a T cell subset sorted from them (not recorded which). The CDR3 loop is CASSLAAGSYPEAFF. For the CDR3, the DNA is TGCGCCAGCAGCTTGGCCGCAGGGAGTTACCCTGAAGCTTTCTTT.